The clone carrying this T cell receptor beta chain has a count of ten or more. Its antigen is not known. This specimen belongs to a study of T cells after yellow fever vaccination. Overall study: In the case of low-cell-number fractions, SMART-Seq v4 Ultra Low Input was used for preparation. Points from the study as a whole: Few clonotypes appeared in both CD4 and CD8 compartments. After the booster, approximately 96% of CD4 and roughly nine tenths of CD8 primary-response clones were re-detected.

TCR cDNA, made by 5'RACE template switching, carried an added universal primer site and UMIs. MiXCR, applied by TCRdb to the 5' RACE reads, yields one record per CDR3 protein. This sample has roughly 140,000 distinct CDR3 sequences, with 7% to 9% found just once. V was trimmed by 2 bases and J by 5 bases, leaving 8 bases between them. The germline CDR1 and CDR2 sequences are KGHDR and SFDVKD. The CDR3 is 13 residues long. Sample: CD4+ T cells sorted from PBMCs, taken 5 days after the yellow fever booster vaccination. This chain joins TRBV24-1 and TRBJ2-5; D ambiguous. The receptor was isolated from a man aged 30 to 45 who received the YFV17D yellow fever vaccine. This CDR3 reads CATSDSVSETQYF. The CDR3, as DNA: TGTGCCACCAGTGATTCAGTAAGCGAGACCCAGTACTTC.